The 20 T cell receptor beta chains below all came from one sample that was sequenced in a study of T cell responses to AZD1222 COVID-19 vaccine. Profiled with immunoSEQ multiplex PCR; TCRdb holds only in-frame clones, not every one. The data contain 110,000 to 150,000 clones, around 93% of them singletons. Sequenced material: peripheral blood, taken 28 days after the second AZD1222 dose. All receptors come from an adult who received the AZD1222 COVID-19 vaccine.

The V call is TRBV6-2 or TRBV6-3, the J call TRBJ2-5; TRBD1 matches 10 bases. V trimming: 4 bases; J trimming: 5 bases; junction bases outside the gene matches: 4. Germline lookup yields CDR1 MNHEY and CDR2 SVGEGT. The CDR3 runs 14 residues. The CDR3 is CASSSDRGSETQYF. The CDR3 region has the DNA TGTGCCAGCAGTTCGGACAGGGGGTCGGAGACCCAGTACTTC.

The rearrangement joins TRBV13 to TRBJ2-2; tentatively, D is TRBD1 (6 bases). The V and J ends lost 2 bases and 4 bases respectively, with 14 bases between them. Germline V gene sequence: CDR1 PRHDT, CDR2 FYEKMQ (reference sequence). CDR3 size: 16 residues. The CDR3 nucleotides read TGTGCCAGCAGCTTATCCGGGGCAGGGGCCACCGGGGAGCTGTTTTTT. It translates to CASSLSGAGATGELFF.

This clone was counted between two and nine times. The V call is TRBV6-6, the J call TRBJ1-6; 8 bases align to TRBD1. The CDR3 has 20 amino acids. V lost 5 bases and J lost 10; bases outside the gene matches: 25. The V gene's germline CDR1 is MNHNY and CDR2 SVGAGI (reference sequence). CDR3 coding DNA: TGTGCCAGCAGTCGGGAGGGGATGGACAGGGTACTCGCGGGGCACTCACCCCTCCACTTT. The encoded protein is CASSREGMDRVLAGHSPLHF.

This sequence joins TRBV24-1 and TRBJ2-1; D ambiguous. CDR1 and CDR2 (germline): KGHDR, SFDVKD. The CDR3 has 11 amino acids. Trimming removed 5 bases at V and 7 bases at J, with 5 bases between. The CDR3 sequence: CATSAENEQFF. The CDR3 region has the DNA TGTGCCACCAGTGCAGAGAATGAGCAGTTCTTC.

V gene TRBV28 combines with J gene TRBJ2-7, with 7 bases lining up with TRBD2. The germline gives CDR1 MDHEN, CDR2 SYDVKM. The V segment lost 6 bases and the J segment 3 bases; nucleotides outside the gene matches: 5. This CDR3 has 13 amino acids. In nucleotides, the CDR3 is TGTGCCAGCAGAGACGGGACTATCTACGAGCAGTACTTC. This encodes CASRDGTIYEQYF.

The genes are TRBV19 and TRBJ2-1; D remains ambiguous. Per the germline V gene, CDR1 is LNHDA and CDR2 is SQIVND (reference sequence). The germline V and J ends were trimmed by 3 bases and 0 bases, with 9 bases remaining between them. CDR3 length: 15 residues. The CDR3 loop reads CASSIPSSSYNEQFF. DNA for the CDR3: TGTGCCAGTAGTATTCCCAGCAGCTCCTACAATGAGCAGTTCTTC.

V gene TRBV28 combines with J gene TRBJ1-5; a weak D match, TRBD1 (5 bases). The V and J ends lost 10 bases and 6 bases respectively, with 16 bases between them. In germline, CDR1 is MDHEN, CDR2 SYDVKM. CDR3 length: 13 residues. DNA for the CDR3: TGTGCCACCGCGTGGGGGTACGGTCAGCCCCAGCATTTT. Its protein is CATAWGYGQPQHF.

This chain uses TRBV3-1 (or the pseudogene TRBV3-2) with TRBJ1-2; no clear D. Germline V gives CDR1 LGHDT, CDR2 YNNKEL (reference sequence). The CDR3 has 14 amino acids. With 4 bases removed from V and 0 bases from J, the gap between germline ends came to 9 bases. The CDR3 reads CASSLGNPNYGYTF. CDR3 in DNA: TGTGCCAGCAGCCTAGGCAATCCTAACTATGGCTACACCTTC.

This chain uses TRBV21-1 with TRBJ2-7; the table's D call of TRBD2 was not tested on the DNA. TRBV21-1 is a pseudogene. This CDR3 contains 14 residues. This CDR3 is CASSRLANSYEQYF. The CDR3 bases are TGTGCCAGCAGCAGACTAGCGAACTCCTACGAGCAGTACTTC.

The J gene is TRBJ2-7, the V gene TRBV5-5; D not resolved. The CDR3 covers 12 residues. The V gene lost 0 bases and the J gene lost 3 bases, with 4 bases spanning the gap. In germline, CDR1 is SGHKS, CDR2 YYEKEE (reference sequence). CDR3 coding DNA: TGTGCCAGCAGCTTGGTCTTCTACGAGCAGTACTTC. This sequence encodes CASSLVFYEQYF.

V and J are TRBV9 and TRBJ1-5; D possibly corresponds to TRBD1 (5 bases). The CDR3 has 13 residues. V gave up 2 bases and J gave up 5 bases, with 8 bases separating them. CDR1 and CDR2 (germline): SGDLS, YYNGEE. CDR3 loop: CASSVRGDQPQHF. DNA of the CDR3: TGTGCCAGCAGCGTGAGAGGGGATCAGCCCCAGCATTTT.

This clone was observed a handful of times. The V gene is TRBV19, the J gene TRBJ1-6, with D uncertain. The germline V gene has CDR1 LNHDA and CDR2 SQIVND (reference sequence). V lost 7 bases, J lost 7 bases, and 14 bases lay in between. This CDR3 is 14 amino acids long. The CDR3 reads CASKQRRVNSPLHF. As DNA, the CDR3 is TGTGCCAGTAAGCAAAGACGAGTGAATTCACCCCTCCACTTT.

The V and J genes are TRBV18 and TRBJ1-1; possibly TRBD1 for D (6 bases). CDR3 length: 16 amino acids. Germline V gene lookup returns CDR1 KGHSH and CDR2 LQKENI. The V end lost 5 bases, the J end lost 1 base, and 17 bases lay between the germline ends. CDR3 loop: CASSSGQLLGNTEAFF. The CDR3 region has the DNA TGTGCCAGCTCATCGGGACAACTCTTGGGGAACACTGAAGCTTTCTTT.

For the CDR3, the DNA is TGCAGTGTTAGTAGCGGGAACTCCTACGAGCAGTACTTC. Translation gives CSVSSGNSYEQYF. This chain joins TRBV20-1 and TRBJ2-7; 8 bases line up with TRBD2. CDR3 length: 13 residues. V lost 7 bases, J lost 0 bases, and 5 bases stayed unmatched. Germline CDR1 is DFQATT and CDR2 is SNEGSKA (reference sequence).

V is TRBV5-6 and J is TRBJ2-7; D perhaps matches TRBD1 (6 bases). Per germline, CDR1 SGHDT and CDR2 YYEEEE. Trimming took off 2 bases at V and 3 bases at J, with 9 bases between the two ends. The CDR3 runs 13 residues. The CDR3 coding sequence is TGTGCCAGCAGCTTACCACAGGGCTACGAGCAGTACTTC. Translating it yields CASSLPQGYEQYF.

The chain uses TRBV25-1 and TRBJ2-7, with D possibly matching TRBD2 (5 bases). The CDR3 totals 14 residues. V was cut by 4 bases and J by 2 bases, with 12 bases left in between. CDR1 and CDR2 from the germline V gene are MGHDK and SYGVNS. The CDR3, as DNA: TGTGCCAGCAGTGTCCTTAGCGATACCTACGAGCAGTACTTC. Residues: CASSVLSDTYEQYF.

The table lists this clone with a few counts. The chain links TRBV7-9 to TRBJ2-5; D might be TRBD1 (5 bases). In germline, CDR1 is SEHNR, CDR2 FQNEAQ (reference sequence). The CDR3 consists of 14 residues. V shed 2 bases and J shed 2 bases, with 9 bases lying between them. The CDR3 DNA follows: TGTGCCAGCAGCTTATTAGGGGTACAAGAGACCCAGTACTTC. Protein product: CASSLLGVQETQYF.

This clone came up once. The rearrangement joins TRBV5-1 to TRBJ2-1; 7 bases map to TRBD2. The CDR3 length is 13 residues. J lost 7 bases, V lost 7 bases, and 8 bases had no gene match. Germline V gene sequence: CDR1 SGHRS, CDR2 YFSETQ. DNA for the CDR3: TGCGCCAGCTCAAGCGGGATGGAAAATGAGCAGTTCTTC. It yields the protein CASSSGMENEQFF.

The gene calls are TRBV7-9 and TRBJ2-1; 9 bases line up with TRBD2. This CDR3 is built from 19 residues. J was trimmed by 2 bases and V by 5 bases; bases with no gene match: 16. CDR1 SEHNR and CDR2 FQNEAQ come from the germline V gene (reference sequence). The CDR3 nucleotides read TGTGCCAGCAGCCACGGTGGGGCTAGCGGGAACGGGGCCTACAATGAGCAGTTCTTC. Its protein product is CASSHGGASGNGAYNEQFF.

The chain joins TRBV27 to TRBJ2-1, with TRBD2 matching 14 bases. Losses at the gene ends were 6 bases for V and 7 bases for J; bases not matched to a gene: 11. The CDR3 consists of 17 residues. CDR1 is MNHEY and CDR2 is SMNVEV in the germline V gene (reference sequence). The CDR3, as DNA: TGTGCCAGCAGACATACTACCGGGACTAGCGGGAGTAATGAGCAGTTCTTC. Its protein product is CASRHTTGTSGSNEQFF.